Each of the 13 T cell receptor beta chains below was sequenced from the same sample in a study of blood T cell repertoires in COVID-19. The assay was immunoSEQ multiplex PCR, and TCRdb's table has in-frame clones only and misses some. Of approximately 310,000 clones listed, approximately 91% are singletons. What was sequenced was PBMCs or T cells enriched from blood (not recorded which). All receptors derive from a man aged 55 to 69 who had recovered from COVID-19.

This chain connects TRBV28 to TRBJ2-5; 10 bases fit TRBD2. The CDR3 runs 16 residues. The trim removed 5 bases at V and 5 bases at J, leaving 11 bases unmatched. The germline V gene encodes CDR1 MDHEN and CDR2 SYDVKM. The CDR3 region has the DNA TGTGCCAGCAGTCCCAACCCGCTAGCGGGAGTTGAGACCCAGTACTTC. It is translated as CASSPNPLAGVETQYF.

The chain uses TRBV28 and TRBJ2-1; 13 bases fit TRBD2. Germline V gives CDR1 MDHEN, CDR2 SYDVKM. V was clipped by 2 bases and J by 7 bases; unmatched bases: 14. The CDR3 covers 19 residues. The DNA for the CDR3 is TGTGCCAGCAGTTTAACTAGCGGGAGGGTCGTGCCTACTGATAATGAGCAGTTCTTC. This codes for CASSLTSGRVVPTDNEQFF.

This clone has just one count. The V and J genes are TRBV4-2 and TRBJ2-1; 9 bases map to TRBD2. Germline-derived CDR1 and CDR2 are LGHNA and YNFKEQ. After removal of 0 bases from V and 6 bases from J, the junction contained 12 bases not matched to a gene. This CDR3 region has 18 residues. The CDR3 DNA follows: TGTGCCAGCAGCCAAGATGATAGCGGGAGTTGGTACCCCAATGAGCAGTTCTTC. Its translation is CASSQDDSGSWYPNEQFF.

This chain links TRBV7-2 with TRBJ1-5; no firm D call. The length of the CDR3 is 14 residues. Germline values: CDR1 SGHTA, CDR2 FQGNSA. Trimming stripped 1 base from V and 9 bases from J, with 13 bases between. In DNA, the CDR3 is TGTGCCAGCAGCTTAGTACACAAATCAGGGCCCCAGCATTTT. Its protein is CASSLVHKSGPQHF.

This rearrangement joins TRBV3-1 (or the pseudogene TRBV3-2) to TRBJ2-3, with 9 bases fitting TRBD1. Germline V lookup: CDR1 LGHDT, CDR2 YNNKEL (reference sequence). The CDR3 has 15 residues. The V segment lost 4 bases and the J segment 3 bases; nucleotides outside the gene matches: 5. The CDR3 sequence is CASSLPGQGTDTQYF. Here the CDR3 DNA reads TGTGCCAGCAGCCTCCCGGGACAGGGAACAGATACGCAGTATTTT.

This chain uses TRBV29-1 with TRBJ2-1, with 7 nucleotides matching TRBD2. Trimming at V came to 3 bases and at J to 8 bases, leaving 7 bases not matched to a gene. The CDR3 sequence is 13 residues long. Germline lookup yields CDR1 SQVTM and CDR2 ANQGSEA. Here the CDR3 DNA reads TGCAGCGTTGATGGGAGGGTCTTGGATGAGCAGTTCTTC. Protein: CSVDGRVLDEQFF.

The V call is TRBV28, the J call TRBJ1-1; D uncertain. This CDR3 region has 12 residues. Germline lookup yields CDR1 MDHEN and CDR2 SYDVKM. Between the trimmed V and J ends, which lost 3 bases and 3 bases, there was a span of 5 bases. The CDR3 sequence is CASSLGDTEAFF. In DNA, the CDR3 is TGTGCCAGCAGTTTGGGAGACACTGAAGCTTTCTTT.

This clone has only one observation. The chain recombines TRBV23-1 with TRBJ1-6; D perhaps matches TRBD1 (5 bases). TRBV23-1 is an ORF, and what it does is uncertain. Trimming took 8 bases from V and 4 from J, leaving 12 bases between them. The CDR3 extends over 14 amino acids. CDR3 DNA sequence: TGCGCCAGCGCATCCGGGACTTATAATTCACCCCTCCACTTT. As protein: CASASGTYNSPLHF.

The chain recombines TRBV28 with TRBJ1-2; 7 nucleotides match TRBD1. The CDR3 spans 16 residues. Trimming cost V 4 bases and J 4 bases; bases outside gene matches: 12. Germline V gives CDR1 MDHEN, CDR2 SYDVKM. CDR3 region: CASSSSLGGVVYGYTF. Here the CDR3 DNA reads TGTGCCAGCAGTTCCTCATTAGGGGGCGTCGTCTATGGCTACACCTTC.

V and J are TRBV29-1 and TRBJ2-6; no clear D gene. V was trimmed by 6 bases and J by 2 bases, leaving 8 bases between them. Germline lookup yields CDR1 SQVTM and CDR2 ANQGSEA. This CDR3 has 13 amino acids. The CDR3 DNA reads as TGCAGCGTCCTCTCCGCTGGGGCCAACGTCCTGACTTTC. It is translated as CSVLSAGANVLTF. The full variable domain, with the rest looked up from reference TRBV29-1 and TRBJ2-6, is SAVISQKPSRDICQRGTSLTIQCQVDSQVTMMFWYRQQPGQSLTLIATANQGSEATYESGFVIDKFPISRPNLTFSTLTVSNMSPEDSSIYLCSVLSAGANVLTFGAGSRLTVL.

The chain has TRBV28 and TRBJ2-7; 7 positions match TRBD2. CDR1 MDHEN and CDR2 SYDVKM come from the germline V gene. This CDR3 is built from 14 residues. The J segment lost 6 bases and the V segment lost 6 bases, leaving 11 bases of the junction unmatched. This chain's CDR3 is CASSLRAGAAEQYF. The DNA for the CDR3 is TGTGCCAGCAGCCTCCGGGCGGGAGCTGCCGAGCAGTACTTC.

The rearrangement uses TRBV7-2 and TRBJ2-2; TRBD2 aligns across 12 bases. The CDR3 consists of 18 residues. Losses at the gene ends were 0 bases for V and 1 base for J; bases not matched to a gene: 3. Per germline, CDR1 SGHTA and CDR2 FQGNSA. This CDR3 is CASSLAGLAGRNTGELFF. The DNA for the CDR3 is TGTGCCAGCAGCTTAGCCGGACTAGCGGGACGGAACACCGGGGAGCTGTTTTTT.

The gene calls are TRBV4-1 and TRBJ2-2; TRBD2 matches 11 bases. This CDR3 has 17 residues. Germline V lookup: CDR1 MGHRA, CDR2 YSYEKL. V shed 1 base and J 6 bases; nucleotides not matched to a gene: 7. CDR3 loop: CASSQGLAGTYSGELFF. CDR3 DNA: TGCGCCAGCAGCCAAGGACTAGCGGGAACCTACTCCGGGGAGCTGTTTTTT.